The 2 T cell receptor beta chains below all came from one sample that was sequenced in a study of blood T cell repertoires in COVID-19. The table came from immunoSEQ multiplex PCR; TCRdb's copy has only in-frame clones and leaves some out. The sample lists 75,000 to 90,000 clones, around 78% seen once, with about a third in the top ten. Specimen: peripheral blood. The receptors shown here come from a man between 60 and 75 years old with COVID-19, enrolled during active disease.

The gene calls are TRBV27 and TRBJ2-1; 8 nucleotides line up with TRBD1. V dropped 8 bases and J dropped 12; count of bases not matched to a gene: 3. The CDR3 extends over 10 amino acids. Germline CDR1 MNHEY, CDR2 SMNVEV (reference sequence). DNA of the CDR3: TGTGCCAGCGGGACAGGAATGCAGTTCTTC. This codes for CASGTGMQFF.

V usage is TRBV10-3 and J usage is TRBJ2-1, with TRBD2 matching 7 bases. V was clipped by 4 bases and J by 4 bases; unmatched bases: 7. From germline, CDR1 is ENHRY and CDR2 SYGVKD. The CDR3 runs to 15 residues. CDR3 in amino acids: CAISGSGTKYNEQFF. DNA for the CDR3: TGTGCCATCAGTGGCTCCGGGACTAAATACAATGAGCAGTTCTTC.